The present T cell receptor (delta chain) was sequenced within a study of gamma-delta chains in newborns, infants, children (dated by TCRdb to the late 2010s). With regard to the full study: In the study title, it is stated that polyclonal expansion of innate gammadelta T cells is driven by microbial exposure immediately after birth. The study investigated how microbial exposure shaped innate gammadelta T cell populations in human newborns immediately after birth.

With respect to this clone: The specificity of this receptor is unknown. A much larger clone sits a single nucleotide away, making a read error possible. This sample includes further DNA sequences coding for the same CDR3.

The reads were generated on an Illumina MiSeq. The public reads were reprocessed by TCRdb using CATT, and rows of matching DNA were later combined. This sample holds 3,900 or so delta-chain clones; over 12% were observed only once. The top ten clonotypes cover roughly 8.5% of the sample. The origin of this receptor is a child who was a newborn, infant or young child, either healthy, febrile or measles-vaccinated (not recorded which). The sequenced material came from blood.

The nucleotide sequence reads TGTGCCTGCGACACGCTACTGGGGACCCCCGACACCGATAAACTCATCTTT. It specifies CACDTLLGTPDTDKLIF. The rearranged chain carries TRDV2 and TRDJ1; a stretch of 7 junction bases matches TRDD3. CDR1 and CDR2 were assigned from the germline V gene as GEAIGNYY and EKD. The CDR3 sequence holds 17 residues, the cysteine and phenylalanine included. CDR3 DNA is the only sequence kept; it has 51 bases, read in frame from the first base.